Below, 27 T cell receptor beta chains from the same sample are listed, as sequenced in a study of blood T cell repertoires in COVID-19. Profiling relied on immunoSEQ multiplex PCR, and the TCRdb table lists in-frame clones only, not all of them. The sample holds about 170,000 clones, around 82% seen once. What was sequenced was peripheral blood. These receptors were taken from a human donor with acute or convalescent COVID-19. The donor label of this sample is uncertain.

The rearrangement uses TRBV5-1 and TRBJ2-7; TRBD2 aligns across 9 bases. Trimming cost V 4 bases and J 3 bases; bases outside gene matches: 5. CDR3 length: 14 amino acids. The germline CDR1 and CDR2 sequences are SGHRS and YFSETQ. CDR3 nucleotides: TGCGCCAGCAGCACGGGACTAGCTGTCTACGAGCAGTACTTC. Its translation: CASSTGLAVYEQYF.

This clone was detected a few times. The V call is TRBV5-4, the J call TRBJ2-2; 13 bases agree with TRBD2. The CDR3 is 18 residues long. Germline loops: CDR1 SGHNT, CDR2 YYREEE (reference sequence). Trimming cost V 0 bases and J 4 bases; bases outside gene matches: 6. CDR3 loop: CASSLGTSGSTVTGELFF. In DNA form, the CDR3 reads TGTGCCAGCAGCTTGGGGACTAGCGGGAGTACGGTCACCGGGGAGCTGTTTTTT.

This chain links TRBV12-1 with TRBJ2-7; no check of the table's D call, TRBD1, against the DNA was made. TRBV12-1 is flagged as a pseudogene. The CDR3 spans 10 residues. Here the CDR3 reads CASKSGEQYF. The CDR3 DNA follows: TGTGCCAGCAAATCAGGGGAGCAGTACTTC.

This clone was recorded once. V is TRBV6-1 and J is TRBJ2-1; 16 nucleotides agree with TRBD2. Germline lookup yields CDR1 MNHNS and CDR2 SASEGT. J was trimmed by 3 bases and V by 4 bases; bases with no gene match: 9. The CDR3 spans 19 residues. The chain's CDR3 is CASSVTGTSGGAGYNEQFF. CDR3 in DNA: TGTGCCAGCAGTGTAACCGGGACTAGCGGGGGGGCCGGCTACAATGAGCAGTTCTTC.

The genes are TRBV6-5 and TRBJ1-2; D unclear. The length of the CDR3 is 14 residues. Trimming took off 5 bases at V and 4 bases at J, with 14 bases between the two ends. Germline V gene sequence: CDR1 MNHEY, CDR2 SVGAGI. DNA for the CDR3: TGTGCCAGCAGTCCGACTGTTGCTGGCTATGGCTACACCTTC. Protein: CASSPTVAGYGYTF.

This clone was observed a single time. The gene calls are TRBV6-5 and TRBJ1-3; maybe TRBD1 (6 bases). The CDR3 runs to 15 residues. Trimming took 6 bases from V and 0 from J, leaving 12 bases between them. The germline gives CDR1 MNHEY, CDR2 SVGAGI. The CDR3 here is CASRQYRASGNTIYF. CDR3 coding DNA: TGTGCCAGCAGACAATACAGGGCCTCTGGAAACACCATATATTTT.

J is TRBJ1-6 and V is TRBV3-1 (or the pseudogene TRBV3-2); D remains ambiguous. The CDR3 is 13 amino acids. Trimming removed 0 bases at V and 10 bases at J, with 7 bases between. Germline V gene sequence: CDR1 LGHDT, CDR2 YNNKEL (reference sequence). The CDR3 sequence is CASSQELSSPLHF. In DNA, the CDR3 is TGTGCCAGCAGCCAAGAGCTGAGCTCACCCCTCCACTTT.

The genes are TRBV3-1 (or the pseudogene TRBV3-2) and TRBJ2-7; 7 bases line up with TRBD1. The V segment lost 5 bases and the J segment 4 bases; nucleotides outside the gene matches: 5. CDR3 size: 13 residues. The germline V gene has CDR1 LGHDT and CDR2 YNNKEL (reference sequence). The CDR3 region is CASSAGGRYEQYF. CDR3 DNA: TGTGCCAGCAGCGCAGGGGGTCGATACGAGCAGTACTTC.

CDR3 coding DNA: TGTGCCTGGAGTGTACAAGGGGGCGGTGAGCAGTTCTTC. This gives the protein CAWSVQGGGEQFF. The rearrangement joins TRBV30 to TRBJ2-1; 7 bases map to TRBD1. The CDR3 sequence is 13 residues long. Germline CDR1 and CDR2: GTSNPN and SVGIG (reference sequence). With 0 bases clipped from V and 9 bases from J, the junction kept 5 bases outside the gene matches.

The chain carries TRBV5-1 and TRBJ2-2, with D tentatively TRBD2 (6 bases). Germline V gene lookup returns CDR1 SGHRS and CDR2 YFSETQ. Trimming left V 3 bases short and J 0 bases short, with 15 bases between. This CDR3 has 17 amino acids. The CDR3 DNA reads as TGCGCCAGCAGCTCTACCGGGACTCCGGCGAACACCGGGGAGCTGTTTTTT. This gives the protein CASSSTGTPANTGELFF.

The chain is built from TRBV18 and TRBJ2-1; tentative D call: TRBD1 (6 bases). Germline CDR1 is KGHSH and CDR2 is LQKENI. The CDR3 sequence is 17 residues long. V was shortened by 3 bases and J by 0 bases, with 15 bases between the two germline ends. The CDR3 DNA is TGTGCCAGCTCACCTGAACAGGGATGGACCTCCTACAATGAGCAGTTCTTC. Its protein product is CASSPEQGWTSYNEQFF.

V is TRBV11-2 and J is TRBJ1-2; the D gene is possibly TRBD1 (6 bases). The ends were cut back, 4 bases at V and 4 bases at J, with 13 bases in the middle. The CDR3 has 14 residues. Per the germline V gene, CDR1 is SGHAT and CDR2 is FQNNGV. The DNA for the CDR3 is TGTGCCAGCAGCTCCGACAGGCGAATCTATGGCTACACCTTC. Amino acid sequence: CASSSDRRIYGYTF.

By its share, this clone is medium-sized. The CDR3 protein is CASSPYSSGANVLTF. CDR3 bases: TGTGCCAGCAGCCCCTATAGCTCTGGGGCCAACGTCCTGACTTTC. The chain employs TRBV5-4 and TRBJ2-6; D remains ambiguous. The ends were cut back, 4 bases at V and 0 bases at J, with 8 bases in the middle. The CDR3 is 15 amino acids. Germline lookup yields CDR1 SGHNT and CDR2 YYREEE (reference sequence).

This clone occurred a few times. The gene calls are TRBV18 and TRBJ2-2, with 7 bases fitting TRBD1. Trimming removed 3 bases from V and 6 bases from J; junction bases left unmatched: 4. The CDR3 runs to 14 residues. The V gene's germline CDR1 is KGHSH and CDR2 LQKENI. CDR3 nucleotides: TGTGCCAGCTCACCGGACAGGAGTTCCGGGGAGCTGTTTTTT. Protein sequence: CASSPDRSSGELFF.

This chain connects TRBV19 to TRBJ1-1; TRBD1 matches 9 bases. V lost 3 bases and J lost 1; bases outside the gene matches: 6. Germline CDR1 is LNHDA and CDR2 is SQIVND (reference sequence). The CDR3 sequence is 16 residues long. The CDR3 loop reads CASSMGTGIWNTEAFF. CDR3 coding DNA: TGTGCCAGTAGTATGGGGACAGGGATTTGGAACACTGAAGCTTTCTTT.

The chain joins TRBV5-4 to TRBJ2-7; 13 bases line up with TRBD2. Per the germline V gene, CDR1 is SGHNT and CDR2 is YYREEE (reference sequence). V lost 4 bases to trimming and J lost 5 bases; unmatched junction nucleotides: 9. CDR3 length equals 16 residues. CDR3 in DNA: TGTGCCAGCAGCCCTCCTTCCGGGACTAGCGGGAACGAGCAGTACTTC. Protein: CASSPPSGTSGNEQYF.

The rearrangement joins TRBV15 to TRBJ2-3; TRBD2 matches 13 bases. V dropped 0 bases and J dropped 7; count of bases not matched to a gene: 7. The CDR3 totals 17 residues. Germline CDR1 and CDR2: LNHNV and YYDKDF (reference sequence). DNA of the CDR3: TGTGCCACCAGCAGAGATCGACTAGCGGGAGGAACTTATACGCAGTATTTT. The encoded protein is CATSRDRLAGGTYTQYF.

A word on this clone: This CDR3 is also generated by other DNA sequences in the sample. CDR3 in amino acids: CASSLSSTDTQYF. The CDR3 DNA reads as TGTGCCAGCAGCCTCTCCAGCACAGATACGCAGTATTTT. V gene TRBV7-9 combines with J gene TRBJ2-3; D gene uncertain. Trimming took 5 bases from V and 0 from J, leaving 6 bases between them. The CDR3 is made up of 13 amino acids. The germline V gene encodes CDR1 SEHNR and CDR2 FQNEAQ (reference sequence).

The chain is built from TRBV30 and TRBJ2-3, with 7 bases that match TRBD1. Per germline, CDR1 GTSNPN and CDR2 SVGIG (reference sequence). This CDR3 is built from 12 residues. The V gene end was trimmed by 7 bases and the J gene end by 6 bases; junction bases not matched to a gene: 7. The CDR3 loop reads CALGGQGDTQYF. The CDR3 DNA sequence: TGTGCCTTAGGGGGCCAAGGCGATACGCAGTATTTT.

This chain uses TRBV19 with TRBJ1-2; 9 nucleotides align to TRBD1. The CDR3 contains 15 residues. The germline gives CDR1 LNHDA, CDR2 SQIVND (reference sequence). Germline trimming cut 5 bases from V and 8 bases from J; bases unmatched to any gene: 12. In DNA form, the CDR3 reads TGTGCCAGTAGTGCGACAGGGGGAAGAATAGAAGGCTACACCTTC. Protein: CASSATGGRIEGYTF.

In this sample, this clone turned up a few times. This chain links TRBV10-1 with TRBJ1-5, with no clear D. CDR1 is WNHNN and CDR2 is SYGVQD in the germline V gene (reference sequence). The length of the CDR3 is 13 residues. The ends were cut back, 3 bases at V and 4 bases at J, with 7 bases in the middle. CDR3 sequence (DNA): TGCGCCAGCAGTGACTCCCTAAATCAGCCCCAGCATTTT. Translation gives CASSDSLNQPQHF.

This clone was seen more than once but under ten times. The J gene is TRBJ1-2, the V gene TRBV25-1; 8 nucleotides align to TRBD1. The V gene's germline CDR1 is MGHDK and CDR2 SYGVNS. Trimming took 1 base from V and 8 from J; bases not matched to a gene: 12. This CDR3 has 16 amino acids. The CDR3 nucleotides are TGTGCCAGCAGTGAATTCGGGGCAGGGGGCGCGGAGGGCTACACCTTC. The encoded protein is CASSEFGAGGAEGYTF.

In nucleotides, the CDR3 is TGTGCCAGCAGCTTCTCGGACAGGGGGGATGGCTACACCTTC. This gives the protein CASSFSDRGDGYTF. This chain uses TRBV7-9 with TRBJ1-2; 10 bases match TRBD1. This CDR3 contains 14 residues. J gave up 6 bases and V 3 bases, and 4 bases lay outside the gene matches. Germline-derived CDR1 and CDR2 are SEHNR and FQNEAQ (reference sequence).

The genes are TRBV6-5 and TRBJ1-2; possibly TRBD1 for D (6 bases). Germline V lookup: CDR1 MNHEY, CDR2 SVGAGI. The CDR3 has 14 amino acids. The ends were cut back, 9 bases at V and 3 bases at J, with 17 bases in the middle. The CDR3 loop reads CASNFPGQDYGYTF. The CDR3 DNA reads TGTGCCAGTAACTTCCCGGGACAAGACTATGGCTACACCTTC.

V and J are TRBV10-3 and TRBJ2-7; unclear D gene. With 0 bases removed from V and 4 bases from J, the gap between germline ends came to 4 bases. This CDR3 spans 12 amino acids. Germline V lookup: CDR1 ENHRY, CDR2 SYGVKD. CDR3 amino acids: CAISESSYEQYF. The CDR3, as DNA: TGTGCCATCAGTGAGTCGTCTTACGAGCAGTACTTC.

The chain is built from TRBV11-2 and TRBJ1-1, with 8 bases fitting TRBD1. Germline V gene lookup returns CDR1 SGHAT and CDR2 FQNNGV. V dropped 5 bases and J dropped 4; count of bases not matched to a gene: 9. This CDR3 has 15 residues. This CDR3 is CASSTSTGAATEAFF. CDR3 nucleotide sequence: TGTGCCAGCAGCACATCGACAGGGGCTGCCACTGAAGCTTTCTTT.

The rearrangement joins TRBV2 to TRBJ1-6; 9 nucleotides match TRBD1. V shed 6 bases and J 8 bases; nucleotides not matched to a gene: 5. CDR3 length equals 14 residues. Germline loops: CDR1 SNHLY, CDR2 FYNNEI. The CDR3, as DNA: TGTGCCAGCAGCCGGGACAGGGTCGATTCACCCCTCCACTTT. Its translation is CASSRDRVDSPLHF.